These 15 T cell receptor beta chains came from one sample sequenced in a study of OX40 agonist ivuxolimab in advanced cancers. Method: immunoSEQ multiplex PCR; TCRdb's copy keeps in-frame clones and lacks some. Here the sample spans about 62,000 clones, 60% to 85% being singletons. The sequencing here drew on CD4+ or CD8+ T cells sorted from blood, taken in a trial of the OX40 agonist ivuxolimab. The receptors come from an adult with an advanced solid tumor such as melanoma, head and neck, liver or kidney cancer.

Comments on this clone: Mismatch with germline at one junction end may stem from a read error. V is TRBV19 and J is TRBJ2-7; D is unresolved. The germline CDR1 and CDR2 sequences are LNHDA and SQIVND (reference sequence). The CDR3 has 14 amino acids. The CDR3, as DNA: TGTGCCAGTACTCTAAAGTACCGCTCATACGAGCAGTGCTTC. Its protein is CASTLKYRSYEQCF.

This rearrangement joins TRBV5-4 to TRBJ2-1; D is unclear. The CDR3 covers 15 residues. Germline CDR1 and CDR2: SGHNT and YYREEE (reference sequence). The V gene lost 0 bases and the J gene lost 6 bases, with 13 bases spanning the gap. The CDR3 loop is CASSLGGRKGNEQFF. DNA of the CDR3: TGTGCCAGCAGCTTGGGTGGGCGGAAGGGCAATGAGCAGTTCTTC.

The gene calls are TRBV19 and TRBJ1-1, with D possibly matching TRBD1 (5 bases). The CDR3 is 15 residues long. The germline V gene encodes CDR1 LNHDA and CDR2 SQIVND (reference sequence). Trimming removed 3 bases at V and 5 bases at J, with 16 bases between. The DNA for the CDR3 is TGTGCCAGTAGTATTATTCGACAGATCCGAACTGAAGCTTTCTTT. Protein product: CASSIIRQIRTEAFF.

The genes are TRBV29-1 and TRBJ2-7, with 9 bases identical to TRBD1. The CDR3 is 15 residues long. Losses at the gene ends were 5 bases for V and 1 base for J; bases not matched to a gene: 9. Germline assignment: CDR1 SQVTM and CDR2 ANQGSEA. CDR3 DNA sequence: TGCAGCGTTACACGCCGGGACAGGGCATCCTACGAGCAGTACTTC. It encodes CSVTRRDRASYEQYF.

The V gene is TRBV5-5, the J gene TRBJ2-7; 8 bases align to TRBD1. The germline gives CDR1 SGHKS, CDR2 YYEKEE (reference sequence). V lost 4 bases, J lost 10 bases, and 10 bases stayed unmatched. The CDR3 consists of 13 residues. Here the CDR3 reads CASSAPEDRGQYF. CDR3 DNA: TGTGCCAGCAGCGCGCCAGAAGACAGGGGACAGTACTTC.

The chain recombines TRBV2 with TRBJ1-4, with D possibly being TRBD1 (6 bases). Germline CDR1 is SNHLY and CDR2 is FYNNEI. V dropped 3 bases and J dropped 1 base, with 9 bases sitting between them. The CDR3 is 15 residues long. CDR3 sequence (DNA): TGTGCCAGCAGTGATAGGGGGATAACTAATGAAAAACTGTTTTTT. It encodes CASSDRGITNEKLFF.

A word on this clone: A read error may produce the germline difference seen at one junction end. J is TRBJ2-1 and V is TRBV19; no definite D call. The CDR3 consists of 14 residues. Germline CDR1 reads LNHDA; CDR2 reads SQIVND (reference sequence). The CDR3 DNA is TGTGTCAGTAGTATGGGCCCACTCGTCTTCCGACAGTTCTTC. Translating it yields CVSSMGPLVFRQFF.

The V and J genes are TRBV2 and TRBJ1-1; possibly TRBD1 for D (6 bases). The length of the CDR3 is 13 residues. The V gene lost 9 bases and the J gene lost 10 bases, with 21 bases spanning the gap. Germline lookup yields CDR1 SNHLY and CDR2 FYNNEI. The CDR3 is CARGALGGASAFF. CDR3 in DNA: TGTGCCAGAGGAGCCCTGGGGGGGGCATCAGCTTTCTTT.

This chain uses TRBV5-1 with TRBJ1-2; TRBD1 is a possible D gene (6 bases). Deletions cut 4 bases from V and 5 bases from J, with 12 bases between. Germline V CDR1 and CDR2: SGHRS, YFSETQ. CDR3 length equals 13 residues. CDR3 region: CASSPGDKYGYTF. The CDR3 nucleotides are TGCGCCAGCAGCCCAGGGGACAAATATGGCTACACCTTC.

This chain uses TRBV5-6 with TRBJ1-1; tentatively, D is TRBD1 (5 bases). Per germline, CDR1 SGHDT and CDR2 YYEEEE. V was cut by 3 bases and J by 11 bases, with 14 bases left in between. The CDR3 is 12 residues long. Here the CDR3 DNA reads TGTGCCAGCAGCTCGACAAGGCCAGGGGCTTTCTTT. Translation gives CASSSTRPGAFF. Supplemented by reference TRBV5-6 and TRBJ1-1, the full variable domain reads DAGVTQSPTHLIKTRGQQVTLRCSPKSGHDTVSWYQQALGQGPQFIFQYYEEEERQRGNFPDRFSGHQFPNYSSELNVNALLLGDSALYLCASSSTRPGAFFGQGTRLTVV.

V and J are TRBV21-1 and TRBJ2-2. TRBV21-1 is a pseudogene segment. This CDR3 spans 16 amino acids. In DNA form, the CDR3 reads TGTGCCAGCAGCAAAGGGGAAGGTCTGCGCTCCGGGGAGCTGTTTTTT. Protein: CASSKGEGLRSGELFF.

The chain links TRBV7-9 to TRBJ1-6, with no clear D. V was trimmed by 4 bases and J by 7 bases, leaving 11 bases between them. Germline V gene lookup returns CDR1 SEHNR and CDR2 FQNEAQ (reference sequence). This CDR3 spans 14 amino acids. The CDR3 region is CASSWVPRNSPLHF. The CDR3 DNA is TGTGCCAGCAGCTGGGTCCCAAGGAATTCACCCCTCCACTTT.

The gene calls are TRBV13 and TRBJ2-1; TRBD2 matches at 13 bases. The CDR3 covers 15 residues. CDR1 PRHDT and CDR2 FYEKMQ come from the germline V gene (reference sequence). J lost 9 bases, V lost 5 bases, and 7 bases had no gene match. The CDR3 DNA follows: TGTGCCAGCAGCCCACGGACTAGCGGGAGCGGTGAGCAGTTCTTC. It is translated as CASSPRTSGSGEQFF.

This clone is termed medium-sized. The rearrangement links TRBV7-9 to TRBJ2-2, with a tentative D call TRBD2 (6 bases). Germline values: CDR1 SEHNR, CDR2 FQNEAQ (reference sequence). Trimming took off 4 bases at V and 6 bases at J, with 12 bases between the two ends. The CDR3 has 14 residues. The chain's CDR3 is CASSSDYVAGELFF. The CDR3 DNA is TGTGCCAGCAGCTCGGACTACGTGGCCGGGGAGCTGTTTTTT.

This chain joins TRBV19 and TRBJ2-5; TRBD1 matches at 12 bases. The CDR3 runs 15 residues. V trimming: 7 bases; J trimming: 4 bases; junction bases outside the gene matches: 7. The V gene's germline CDR1 is LNHDA and CDR2 SQIVND (reference sequence). Here the CDR3 reads CASTPGQGALETQYF. CDR3 bases: TGTGCCAGTACCCCGGGACAGGGGGCTTTAGAGACCCAGTACTTC.